This T cell receptor beta chain originates from a study of cytomegalovirus exposure and HLA in healthy donors. General study points: High specificity and sensitivity for cytomegalovirus status were reported for the classifier.

Remarks on this clone: The antigen is unknown.

The PCR employed 60 Vbeta primers together with 13 Jbeta primers. The data were produced by immunoSEQ multiplex PCR, yet TCRdb's version contains in-frame clones alone and is incomplete. The sample holds some 150,000 clones, roughly 80% seen once. There was no recording of CMV serostatus for this donor. The sequencing sample was made of PBMCs. The sequence was collected from a human donor in good health.

CDR3 DNA sequence: TGTGCCAGCAGGACTAGCGGGAGAATGGGGTACGAGCAGTACTTC. Its protein product is CASRTSGRMGYEQYF. The chain carries TRBV27 and TRBJ2-7; 12 nucleotides line up with TRBD2. CDR1 and CDR2 from the germline V gene are MNHEY and SMNVEV (reference sequence). Germline trimming cut 6 bases from V and 4 bases from J; bases unmatched to any gene: 7. This CDR3 contains 15 residues.